This T cell receptor beta chain was sequenced in a study of control samples from healthy donors and cancer patients. Trimming took 1 base from V and 5 from J, leaving 5 bases between them. Germline V gene data show CDR1 as DFQATT and CDR2 as SNEGSKA (reference sequence). The CDR3 runs 11 residues. As to this clone: This sample includes further DNA sequences coding for the same CDR3.

This table comes from immunoSEQ multiplex PCR, and its TCRdb copy is limited to in-frame clones, with some not included. The sample has about 190,000 clones, roughly nine tenths seen once. This TCR came from a man aged 30 to 39 in good health. This chain connects TRBV20-1 to TRBJ1-1; no firm D call. The specimen was blood. This chain's CDR3 is CSARGGTEAFF. The CDR3 nucleotides read TGCAGTGCTAGAGGAGGGACTGAAGCTTTCTTT.